The rows below give T cell receptor beta chains drawn from one sample of a study of CD8+ T cells in alopecia areata. Clones were read by immunoSEQ multiplex PCR, and TCRdb kept only the in-frame ones, dropping some. The sample shows fewer than 250,000 clones, more than 55% of them seen only once. Sequenced material: CD4+ T cells sorted from blood, taken at week 4, from a patient treated with tofacitinib. The receptors originated from a human donor with alopecia areata. The CDR3 runs from the conserved cysteine through the conserved F or W. A D gene is named only where the DNA matches it firmly. Size tells how often a clone was seen (once, few, many) or the class of an expanded clone, and some rows leave it out.

d_gene	v_gene	j_gene	abundance	CDR3aa	CDR3nt
-	TRBV11-1	TRBJ2-5	few	CASSLSPTPRETQYF	TGTGCCAGCAGCTTAAGCCCTACTCCCCGAGAGACCCAGTACTTC
TRBD2	TRBV5-1	TRBJ2-5	-	CASRLAPPETQYF	TGCGCCAGCCGACTAGCGCCGCCGGAGACCCAGTACTTC
-	TRBV30	TRBJ1-4	-	CAWTANEKLFF	TGTGCCTGGACAGCTAATGAAAAACTGTTTTTT
TRBD1	TRBV5-1	TRBJ1-1	-	CASSLQGASTEAFF	TGCGCCAGCAGCTTACAGGGGGCTAGCACTGAAGCTTTCTTT
TRBD1	TRBV29-1	TRBJ1-2	few	CSVEDYGTGRGGYTF	TGCAGCGTTGAAGACTACGGGACAGGGAGAGGCGGCTACACCTTC
-	TRBV30	TRBJ1-1	-	CAWSALGGLSAFF	TGTGCCTGGAGTGCTTTAGGAGGGCTCTCAGCTTTCTTT
-	TRBV10-3	TRBJ2-5	-	CAISYREETQYF	TGTGCCATCAGCTACAGGGAAGAGACCCAGTACTTC
-	TRBV30	TRBJ1-1	-	CAWIGGPGTEAFF	TGTGCCTGGATCGGGGGGCCGGGCACTGAAGCTTTCTTT
-	TRBV29-1	TRBJ2-6	few	CSVETGANVLTF	TGCAGCGTTGAGACTGGGGCCAACGTCCTGACTTTC
TRBD1	TRBV29-1	TRBJ2-7	-	CSASEDRDSYEQYF	TGCAGCGCCTCCGAGGACAGGGATTCCTACGAGCAGTACTTC
-	TRBV29-1	TRBJ1-1	-	CSVETGYTEAFF	TGCAGCGTTGAAACGGGGTACACTGAAGCTTTCTTT
TRBD2	TRBV4-3	TRBJ2-3	-	CASSRQTSGDTDTQYF	TGCGCCAGCAGCCGCCAGACTAGCGGGGACACAGATACGCAGTATTTT
-	TRBV4-2	TRBJ2-1	few	CASSQIQGEQFF	TGTGCCAGCAGCCAAATACAGGGTGAGCAGTTCTTC
-	TRBV27	TRBJ2-1	-	CASSFLNEQFF	TGTGCCAGCAGTTTTCTGAATGAGCAGTTCTTC
-	TRBV5-8	TRBJ2-1	-	CASSPVISANEQFF	TGTGCCAGCAGCCCGGTTATATCCGCAAATGAGCAGTTCTTC
-	TRBV29-1	TRBJ2-7	-	CSVRRSTNEQYF	TGCAGCGTCCGAAGGTCGACTAACGAGCAGTACTTC
TRBD2	TRBV30	TRBJ2-1	-	CAWSVGGDEQFF	TGTGCCTGGAGTGTCGGGGGGGATGAGCAGTTCTTC
TRBD2	TRBV29-1	TRBJ2-5	few	CSAYAGGRETQYF	TGCAGCGCCTACGCCGGGGGGAGAGAGACCCAGTACTTC
TRBD1	TRBV25-1	TRBJ2-7	-	CASTGQGAYEQYF	TGTGCCAGCACCGGACAGGGGGCCTACGAGCAGTACTTC
-	TRBV9	TRBJ1-1	-	CASSVVMGSAEAFF	TGTGCCAGCAGCGTAGTGATGGGTTCCGCTGAAGCTTTCTTT
TRBD2	TRBV29-1	TRBJ2-2	once	CSGRLAANTGELFF	TGCAGCGGGAGACTAGCGGCGAACACCGGGGAGCTGTTTTTT
TRBD1	TRBV30	TRBJ2-7	few	CAWRGGQGTYEQYF	TGTGCCTGGAGGGGGGGACAGGGAACCTACGAGCAGTACTTC
TRBD1	TRBV6-5	TRBJ1-2	-	CASSSRGRGLGYTF	TGTGCCAGCAGTTCTCGGGGCAGGGGGCTTGGCTACACCTTC
-	TRBV30	TRBJ2-3	few	CAWDRGQRTDTQYF	TGTGCCTGGGACCGGGGGCAGCGGACAGATACGCAGTATTTT
-	TRBV29-1	TRBJ2-1	few	CSASPSDEQFF	TGCAGCGCATCGCCTAGCGATGAGCAGTTCTTC
-	TRBV2	TRBJ2-7	-	CASISGAYEQYF	TGTGCCAGCATCTCGGGGGCCTACGAGCAGTACTTC
-	TRBV28	TRBJ2-7	-	CASSRTAYEQYF	TGTGCCAGCAGTCGGACGGCTTACGAGCAGTACTTC
-	TRBV2	TRBJ2-7	-	CASSPTLYEQYF	TGTGCCAGCAGTCCTACCCTGTACGAGCAGTACTTC
-	TRBV18	TRBJ2-3	once	CASSPRTDTQYF	TGTGCCAGCTCACCTCGAACAGATACGCAGTATTTT
-	TRBV7-6	TRBJ1-1	-	CASSLVGGNTEAFF	TGTGCCAGCAGCTTAGTTGGGGGCAACACTGAAGCTTTCTTT
TRBD2	TRBV29-1	TRBJ2-5	once	CSVETSGTSLETQYF	TGCAGCGTTGAGACTAGCGGGACGTCGCTGGAGACCCAGTACTTC
-	TRBV20-1	TRBJ2-5	-	CSASSEETQYF	TGCAGTGCTAGTTCCGAAGAGACCCAGTACTTC
-	TRBV29-1	TRBJ2-7	-	CSVEYLYEQYF	TGCAGCGTCGAATATCTATACGAGCAGTACTTC
-	TRBV4-2	TRBJ2-1	-	CASSQGQLYNEQFF	TGTGCCAGCAGCCAAGGACAGCTCTACAATGAGCAGTTCTTC
-	TRBV7-9	TRBJ2-3	-	CASSREGYF	TGTGCCAGCAGCCGCGAAGGGTATTTT
-	TRBV29-1	TRBJ2-1	once	CSAILWDEQFF	TGCAGCGCCATCCTTTGGGATGAGCAGTTCTTC